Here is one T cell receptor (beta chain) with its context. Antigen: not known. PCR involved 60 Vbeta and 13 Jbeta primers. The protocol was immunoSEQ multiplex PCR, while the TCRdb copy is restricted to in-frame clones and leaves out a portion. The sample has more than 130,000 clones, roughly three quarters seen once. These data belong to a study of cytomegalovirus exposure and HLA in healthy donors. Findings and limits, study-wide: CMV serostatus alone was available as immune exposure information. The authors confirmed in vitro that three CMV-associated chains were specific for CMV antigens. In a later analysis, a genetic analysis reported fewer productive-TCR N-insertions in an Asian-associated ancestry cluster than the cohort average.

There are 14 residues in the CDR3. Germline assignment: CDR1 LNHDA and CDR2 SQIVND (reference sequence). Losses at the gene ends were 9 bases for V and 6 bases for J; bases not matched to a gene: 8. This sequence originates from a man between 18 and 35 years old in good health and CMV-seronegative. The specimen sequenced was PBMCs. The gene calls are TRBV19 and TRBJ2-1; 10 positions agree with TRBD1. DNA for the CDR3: TGTGCCAGCCGGCAGGGACAGGGGAGCAATGAGCAGTTCTTC. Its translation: CASRQGQGSNEQFF.